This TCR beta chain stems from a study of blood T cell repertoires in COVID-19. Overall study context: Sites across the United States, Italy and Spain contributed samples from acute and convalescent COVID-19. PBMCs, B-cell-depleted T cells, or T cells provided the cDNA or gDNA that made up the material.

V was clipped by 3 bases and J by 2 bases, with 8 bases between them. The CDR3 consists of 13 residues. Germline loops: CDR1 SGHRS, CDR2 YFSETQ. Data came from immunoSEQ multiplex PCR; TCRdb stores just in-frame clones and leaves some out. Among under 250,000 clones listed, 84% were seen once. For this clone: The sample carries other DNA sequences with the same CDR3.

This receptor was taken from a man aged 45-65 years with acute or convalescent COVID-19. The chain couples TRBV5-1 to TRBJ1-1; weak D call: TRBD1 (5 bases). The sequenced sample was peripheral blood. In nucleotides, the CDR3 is TGCGCCAGCAGCTCTCAGGGAAACACTGAAGCTTTCTTT. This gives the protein CASSSQGNTEAFF.